This T cell receptor (beta chain) was identified in a study of early stage breast cancer tumors. As to this clone: What it recognizes is unknown.

Findings and caveats of the study: Commonly generated sequences made up most enriched TCRB sequences shared between patients.

Some clones are missing from TCRdb's copy, which holds only in-frame ones; the method was immunoSEQ multiplex PCR. Among more than 60,000 clones listed, approximately 79% were seen once. The sequence came from a person aged 55 to 70 with breast cancer. Material: blood.

CDR3 region: CASSPATGELFF. DNA for the CDR3: TGTGCCAGCTCACCAGCCACCGGGGAGCTGTTTTTT. The V gene is TRBV18, the J gene TRBJ2-2; no definite D call. Trimming removed 2 bases at V and 4 bases at J, with 2 bases between. CDR1 is KGHSH and CDR2 is LQKENI in the germline V gene. This CDR3 is 12 amino acids long.